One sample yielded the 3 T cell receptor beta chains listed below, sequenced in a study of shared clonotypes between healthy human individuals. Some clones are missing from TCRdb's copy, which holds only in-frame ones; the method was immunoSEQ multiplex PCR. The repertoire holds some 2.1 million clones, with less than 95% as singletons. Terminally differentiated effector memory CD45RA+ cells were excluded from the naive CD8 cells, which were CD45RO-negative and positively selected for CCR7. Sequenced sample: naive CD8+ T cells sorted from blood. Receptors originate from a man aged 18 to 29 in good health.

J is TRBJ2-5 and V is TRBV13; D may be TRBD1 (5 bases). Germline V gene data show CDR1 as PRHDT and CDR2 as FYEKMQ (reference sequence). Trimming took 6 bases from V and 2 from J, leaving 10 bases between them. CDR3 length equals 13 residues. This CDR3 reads CASSYDRQETQYF. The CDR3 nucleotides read TGTGCCAGCAGTTACGACAGACAAGAGACCCAGTACTTC.

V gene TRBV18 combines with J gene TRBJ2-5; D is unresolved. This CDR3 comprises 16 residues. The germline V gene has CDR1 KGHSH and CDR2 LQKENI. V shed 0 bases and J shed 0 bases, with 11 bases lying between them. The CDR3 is CASSPPRAEYQETQYF. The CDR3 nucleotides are TGTGCCAGCTCACCACCACGTGCAGAGTACCAAGAGACCCAGTACTTC.

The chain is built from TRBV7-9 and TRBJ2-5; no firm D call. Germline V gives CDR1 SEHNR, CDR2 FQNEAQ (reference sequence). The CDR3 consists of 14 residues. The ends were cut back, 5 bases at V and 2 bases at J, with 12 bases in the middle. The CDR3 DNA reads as TGTGCCAGCAGCCCTATGTGGAATCAAGAGACCCAGTACTTC. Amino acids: CASSPMWNQETQYF.